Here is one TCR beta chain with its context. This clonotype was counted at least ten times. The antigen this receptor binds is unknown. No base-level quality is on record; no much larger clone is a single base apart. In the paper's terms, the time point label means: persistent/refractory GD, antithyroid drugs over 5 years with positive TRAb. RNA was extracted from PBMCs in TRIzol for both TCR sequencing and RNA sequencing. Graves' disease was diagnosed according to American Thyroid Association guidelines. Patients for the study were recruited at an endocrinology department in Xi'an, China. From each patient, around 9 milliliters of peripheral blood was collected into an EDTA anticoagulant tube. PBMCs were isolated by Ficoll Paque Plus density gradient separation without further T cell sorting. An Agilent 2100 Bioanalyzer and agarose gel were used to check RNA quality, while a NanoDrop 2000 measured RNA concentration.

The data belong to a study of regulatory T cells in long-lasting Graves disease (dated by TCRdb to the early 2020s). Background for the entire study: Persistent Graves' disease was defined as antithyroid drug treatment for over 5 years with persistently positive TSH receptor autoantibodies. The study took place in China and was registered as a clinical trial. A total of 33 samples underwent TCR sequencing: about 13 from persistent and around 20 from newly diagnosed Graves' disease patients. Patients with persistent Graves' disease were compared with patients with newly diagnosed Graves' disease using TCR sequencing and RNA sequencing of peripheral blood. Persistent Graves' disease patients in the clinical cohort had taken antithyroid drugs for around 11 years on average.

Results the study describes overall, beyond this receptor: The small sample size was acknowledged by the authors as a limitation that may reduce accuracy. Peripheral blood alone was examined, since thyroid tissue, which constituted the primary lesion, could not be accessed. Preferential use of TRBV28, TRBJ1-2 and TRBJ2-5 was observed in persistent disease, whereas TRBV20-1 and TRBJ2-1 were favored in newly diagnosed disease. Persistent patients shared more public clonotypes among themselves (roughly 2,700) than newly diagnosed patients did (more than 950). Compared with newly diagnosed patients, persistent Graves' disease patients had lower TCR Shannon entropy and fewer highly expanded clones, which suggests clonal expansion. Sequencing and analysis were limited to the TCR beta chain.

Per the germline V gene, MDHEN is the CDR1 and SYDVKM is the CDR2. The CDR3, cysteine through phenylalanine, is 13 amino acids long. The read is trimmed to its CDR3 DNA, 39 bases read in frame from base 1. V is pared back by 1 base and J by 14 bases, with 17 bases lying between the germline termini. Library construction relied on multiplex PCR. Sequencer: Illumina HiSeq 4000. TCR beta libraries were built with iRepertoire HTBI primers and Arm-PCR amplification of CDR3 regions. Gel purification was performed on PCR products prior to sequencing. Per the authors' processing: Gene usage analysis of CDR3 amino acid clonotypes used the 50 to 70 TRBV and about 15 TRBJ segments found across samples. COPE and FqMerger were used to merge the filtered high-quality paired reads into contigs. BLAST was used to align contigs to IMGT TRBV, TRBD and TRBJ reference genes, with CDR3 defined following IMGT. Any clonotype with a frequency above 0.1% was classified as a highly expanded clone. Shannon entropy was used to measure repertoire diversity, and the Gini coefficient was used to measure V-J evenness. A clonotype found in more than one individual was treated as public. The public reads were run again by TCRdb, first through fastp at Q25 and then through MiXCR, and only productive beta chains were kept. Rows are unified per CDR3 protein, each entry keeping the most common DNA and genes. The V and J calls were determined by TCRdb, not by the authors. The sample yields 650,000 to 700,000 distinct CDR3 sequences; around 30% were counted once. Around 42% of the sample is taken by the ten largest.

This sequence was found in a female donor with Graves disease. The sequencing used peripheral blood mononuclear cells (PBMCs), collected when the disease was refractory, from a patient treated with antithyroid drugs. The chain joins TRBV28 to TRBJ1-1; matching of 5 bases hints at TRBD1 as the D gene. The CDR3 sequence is CASSLSLGAPAFF. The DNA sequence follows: TGTGCCAGCAGTTTATCCCTTGGGGCGCCCGCCTTCTTT.